One and the same sample provided the 10 T cell receptor beta chains below, sequenced in a study of blood T cell repertoires in COVID-19. The assay was immunoSEQ multiplex PCR, and TCRdb's table has in-frame clones only and misses some. The data hold 75,000 to 90,000 clones, with about 78% observed a single time. Sequenced input: peripheral blood. These receptors were taken from a man in his sixties with COVID-19, enrolled during active disease.

The rearrangement joins TRBV4-1 to TRBJ1-2; 8 bases fit TRBD1. This CDR3 has 15 amino acids. Germline V gene sequence: CDR1 MGHRA, CDR2 YSYEKL. V gave up 1 base and J gave up 4 bases; unmatched junction bases: 5. The CDR3 DNA is TGCGCCAGCAGCCAAGTAGACAGGGGTTCCTATGGCTACACCTTC. Its translation is CASSQVDRGSYGYTF.

The J gene is TRBJ2-7, the V gene TRBV19, with D perhaps matching TRBD2 (5 bases). The V gene lost 1 base and the J gene lost 0 bases, with 10 bases spanning the gap. The CDR3 runs 15 residues. The germline CDR1 and CDR2 sequences are LNHDA and SQIVND (reference sequence). CDR3 bases: TGTGCCAGTAGTATAGGTGAGGGCTACTCCTACGAGCAGTACTTC. Its protein is CASSIGEGYSYEQYF.

The chain uses TRBV19 and TRBJ1-5, with TRBD1 identical over 12 bases. In germline, CDR1 is LNHDA, CDR2 SQIVND (reference sequence). The CDR3 loop spans 19 amino acids. Unmatched junction bases numbered 12, after V lost 6 bases and J lost 0 bases. In nucleotides, the CDR3 is TGTGCCAGTAGAACCTGGCCGGGACAGGGGGCATATAGCAATCAGCCCCAGCATTTT. It translates to CASRTWPGQGAYSNQPQHF.

This chain connects TRBV10-1 to TRBJ2-2; 7 bases are shared with TRBD2. CDR1 WNHNN and CDR2 SYGVQD come from the germline V gene (reference sequence). V shed 0 bases and J 2 bases; nucleotides not matched to a gene: 6. The length of the CDR3 is 17 residues. CDR3 sequence: CASSESGGEGNTGELFF. The CDR3 nucleotides read TGCGCCAGCAGTGAGTCCGGCGGGGAGGGTAACACCGGGGAGCTGTTTTTT.

This clone has only a few counts. This chain uses TRBV6-6 with TRBJ2-7, with TRBD1 identical over 7 bases. This CDR3 has 15 amino acids. Germline V gives CDR1 MNHNY, CDR2 SVGAGI (reference sequence). The V segment lost 7 bases and the J segment 6 bases; nucleotides outside the gene matches: 15. CDR3 sequence: CASISAVAGGIEQYF. CDR3 DNA: TGTGCCAGCATCTCAGCCGTGGCAGGGGGTATCGAGCAGTACTTC.

V gene TRBV24-1 combines with J gene TRBJ2-3; 9 nucleotides agree with TRBD2. The CDR3 spans 15 residues. J gave up 5 bases and V 3 bases, and 5 bases lay outside the gene matches. Germline V gene sequence: CDR1 KGHDR, CDR2 SFDVKD. CDR3 residues: CATSDNSGRVDTQYF. CDR3 bases: TGTGCCACCAGTGATAATAGCGGGAGAGTAGATACGCAGTATTTT.

This chain links TRBV7-6 with TRBJ2-2; 10 bases are shared with TRBD2. There are 17 residues in the CDR3. Germline assignment: CDR1 SGHVS and CDR2 FNYEAQ. The J segment lost 7 bases and the V segment lost 1 base, leaving 9 bases of the junction unmatched. CDR3 amino acids: CASSLGASGGIHGELFF. The CDR3 DNA is TGTGCCAGCAGCTTAGGGGCTAGCGGGGGAATCCACGGGGAGCTGTTTTTT.

The V gene is TRBV6-6, the J gene TRBJ2-3, with D possibly TRBD1 on 5 matching bases. The germline CDR1 and CDR2 sequences are MNHNY and SVGAGI (reference sequence). Trimming took off 5 bases at V and 8 bases at J, with 11 bases between the two ends. This CDR3 contains 12 residues. The CDR3 is CASSHDQGTQYF. The CDR3 bases are TGTGCCAGCAGTCATGATCAGGGTACGCAGTATTTT.

This rearrangement joins TRBV2 to TRBJ1-1; D gene ambiguous. Germline V lookup: CDR1 SNHLY, CDR2 FYNNEI. This CDR3 has 13 residues. Trimming pared 6 bases from V and 1 base from J, leaving 9 bases between. The CDR3 loop is CASRQTQNTEAFF. The CDR3 DNA follows: TGTGCCAGCAGACAGACCCAGAACACTGAAGCTTTCTTT.

The rearrangement joins TRBV11-2 to TRBJ2-2; D is possibly TRBD1 (6 bases). Germline CDR1 SGHAT, CDR2 FQNNGV. This CDR3 has 16 residues. Trimming removed 4 bases at V and 1 base at J, with 13 bases between. The CDR3 protein is CASSSLRDKNTGELFF. CDR3 in DNA: TGTGCCAGCAGCTCTCTCCGGGACAAGAACACCGGGGAGCTGTTTTTT.